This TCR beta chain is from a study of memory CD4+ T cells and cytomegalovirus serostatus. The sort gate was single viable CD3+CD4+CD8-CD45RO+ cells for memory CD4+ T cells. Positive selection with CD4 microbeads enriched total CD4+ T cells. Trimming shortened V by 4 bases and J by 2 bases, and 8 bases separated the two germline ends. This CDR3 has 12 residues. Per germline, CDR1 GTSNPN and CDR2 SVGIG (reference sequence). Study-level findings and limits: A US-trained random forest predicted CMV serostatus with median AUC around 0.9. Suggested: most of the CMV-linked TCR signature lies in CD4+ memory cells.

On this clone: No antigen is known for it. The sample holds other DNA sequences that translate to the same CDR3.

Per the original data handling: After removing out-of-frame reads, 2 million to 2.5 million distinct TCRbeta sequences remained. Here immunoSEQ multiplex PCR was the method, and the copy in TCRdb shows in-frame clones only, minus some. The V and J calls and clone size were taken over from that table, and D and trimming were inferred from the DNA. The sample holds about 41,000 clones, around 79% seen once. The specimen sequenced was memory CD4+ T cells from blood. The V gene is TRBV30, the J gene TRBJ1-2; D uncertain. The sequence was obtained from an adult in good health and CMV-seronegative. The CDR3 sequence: CAWTAGNYGYTF. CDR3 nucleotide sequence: TGTGCCTGGACCGCCGGGAACTATGGCTACACCTTC.